Each of the 11 T cell receptor beta chains below was sequenced from the same sample in a study of shared clonotypes between healthy human individuals. This table comes from immunoSEQ multiplex PCR, and its TCRdb copy is limited to in-frame clones, with some not included. The sample gives 950,000 to 1,300,000 clones, 65% to 80% of which show up once; approximately 1.3% is in the top ten. Sequencing used memory CD4+ T cells sorted from blood. Subset specified: CD45RA-negative fraction. The receptors originated from a man aged 18 to 29 in good health.

The V gene is TRBV28, the J gene TRBJ2-1; 10 bases map to TRBD1. This CDR3 has 16 residues. The V segment lost 6 bases and the J segment 8 bases; nucleotides outside the gene matches: 13. Looked up from germline, CDR1 is MDHEN and CDR2 is SYDVKM. The CDR3 region is CASSSSGTGVRYEQFF. CDR3 nucleotides: TGTGCCAGCAGCTCCTCCGGGACAGGGGTCAGGTATGAGCAGTTCTTC.

The chain joins TRBV7-2 to TRBJ2-7, with 9 nucleotides matching TRBD1. This CDR3 contains 14 residues. Unmatched junction bases numbered 7, after V lost 4 bases and J lost 6 bases. The germline gives CDR1 SGHTA, CDR2 FQGNSA. The CDR3 sequence is CASSSGQGITEQYF. CDR3 bases: TGTGCCAGCAGCTCGGGACAGGGAATTACCGAGCAGTACTTC.

CDR3 nucleotide sequence: TGTGCCAGCTCACCACCGTCGGGAGTGCATAATGAGCAGTTCTTC. It translates to CASSPPSGVHNEQFF. The rearrangement uses TRBV18 and TRBJ2-1; weak D call: TRBD2 (6 bases). Looked up from germline, CDR1 is KGHSH and CDR2 is LQKENI. CDR3 length equals 15 residues. Trimming removed 0 bases from V and 7 bases from J, with 13 bases in between. The full variable domain, with the rest looked up from reference TRBV18 and TRBJ2-1, is NAGVMQNPRHLVRRRGQEARLRCSPMKGHSHVYWYRQLPEEGLKFMVYLQKENIIDESGMPKERFSAEFPKEGPSILRIQQVVRGDSAAYFCASSPPSGVHNEQFFGPGTRLTVL.

Only a few counts were recorded for this clone. CDR3 sequence (DNA): TGTGCCAGCAGTGAATGGAACCGTCAAGAGACCCAGTACTTC. Translating it yields CASSEWNRQETQYF. This chain links TRBV6-1 with TRBJ2-5; unclear D gene. Germline values: CDR1 MNHNS, CDR2 SASEGT. This CDR3 region has 14 residues. V lost 2 bases and J 2 bases, leaving 9 bases between the germline ends.

The chain employs TRBV6-1 and TRBJ1-6; D is uncertain. The CDR3 extends over 10 amino acids. V was shortened by 6 bases and J by 16 bases, with 10 bases between the two germline ends. Germline lookup yields CDR1 MNHNS and CDR2 SASEGT. The CDR3 here is CASRGLLLHF. CDR3 DNA: TGTGCCAGCAGGGGCCTTCTGCTCCACTTT.

The chain joins TRBV14 to TRBJ2-5; TRBD2 might be the D (5 bases). Germline CDR1 is SGHDN and CDR2 is FVKESK. The CDR3 is 14 amino acids. V lost 4 bases and J lost 2, with 11 bases in between. CDR3 coding DNA: TGTGCCAGCAGCCGGCGGACTCAGCAAGAGACCCAGTACTTC. It is translated as CASSRRTQQETQYF.

This clone occurred once. Other DNA sequences in this sample translate to the same CDR3. The V and J genes are TRBV10-3 and TRBJ1-6; D not certain. V was trimmed by 0 bases and J by 7 bases, leaving 4 bases between them. Germline CDR1 and CDR2: ENHRY and SYGVKD. There are 13 residues in the CDR3. CDR3 coding DNA: TGTGCCATCAGTGAGTCTCGGAATTCACCCCTCCACTTT. Encoded protein: CAISESRNSPLHF.

There are a few counts of this clone. The rearrangement links TRBV10-3 to TRBJ2-7; maybe TRBD1 (5 bases). The V end lost 7 bases, the J end lost 5 bases, and 9 bases lay between the germline ends. The germline CDR1 and CDR2 sequences are ENHRY and SYGVKD. This CDR3 contains 11 residues. CDR3 protein: CAITQGHEQYF. CDR3 DNA: TGTGCCATCACCCAGGGCCACGAGCAGTACTTC.

This clone was seen just once. This chain links TRBV7-2 with TRBJ2-7; 8 positions match TRBD1. Germline V gene sequence: CDR1 SGHTA, CDR2 FQGNSA. CDR3 length: 15 residues. The trim removed 2 bases at V and 0 bases at J, leaving 3 bases unmatched. The CDR3 coding sequence is TGTGCCAGCAGCTTACGGACAGGGACCTCCTACGAGCAGTACTTC. Amino acid sequence: CASSLRTGTSYEQYF.

This clone has more than one count but fewer than ten. The V gene is TRBV27, the J gene TRBJ2-1, with 14 bases fitting TRBD2. The CDR3 sequence is 17 residues long. CDR1 is MNHEY, CDR2 SMNVEV, per germline (reference sequence). The V and J ends lost 3 bases and 7 bases, in that order; junction bases with no gene match: 8. The DNA of the CDR3 is TGTGCCAGCAGTTTTCCGGGGACTAGCGGGAGTAGGAATGAGCAGTTCTTC. Translated: CASSFPGTSGSRNEQFF.

This clone has only a few counts. This chain links TRBV2 with TRBJ1-4; maybe TRBD1 (6 bases). Germline-derived CDR1 and CDR2 are SNHLY and FYNNEI. This CDR3 contains 15 residues. The germline V and J ends were trimmed by 6 bases and 0 bases, with 11 bases remaining between them. CDR3 in amino acids: CASSKGQSTNEKLFF. CDR3 nucleotide sequence: TGTGCCAGCAGCAAAGGACAGTCAACTAATGAAAAACTGTTTTTT. Together with reference TRBV2 and TRBJ1-4, the CDR3 gives the full variable domain: EPEVTQTPSHQVTQMGQEVILRCVPISNHLYFYWYRQILGQKVEFLVSFYNNEISEKSEIFDDQFSVERPDGSNFTLKIRSTKLEDSAMYFCASSKGQSTNEKLFFGSGTQLSVL.